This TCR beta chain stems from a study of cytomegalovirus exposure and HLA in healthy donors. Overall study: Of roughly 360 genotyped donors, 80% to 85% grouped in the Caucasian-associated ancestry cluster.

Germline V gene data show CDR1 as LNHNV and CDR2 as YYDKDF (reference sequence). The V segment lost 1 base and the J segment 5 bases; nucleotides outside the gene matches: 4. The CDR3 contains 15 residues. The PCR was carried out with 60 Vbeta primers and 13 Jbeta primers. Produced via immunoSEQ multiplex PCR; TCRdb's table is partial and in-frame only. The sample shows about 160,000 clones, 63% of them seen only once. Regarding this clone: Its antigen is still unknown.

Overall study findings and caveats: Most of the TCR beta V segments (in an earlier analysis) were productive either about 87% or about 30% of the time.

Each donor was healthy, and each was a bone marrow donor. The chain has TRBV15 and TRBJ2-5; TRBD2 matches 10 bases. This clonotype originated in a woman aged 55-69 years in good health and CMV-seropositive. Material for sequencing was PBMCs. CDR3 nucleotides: TGTGCCACCAGCAGAGGGACTAGCGGCGCGGAGACCCAGTACTTC. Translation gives CATSRGTSGAETQYF.